This T cell receptor beta chain derives from a study of regulatory T cells in long-lasting Graves disease. This clonotype was seen many times. Trimming cost V 5 bases and J 10 bases; bases outside gene matches: 6. Germline V CDR1 and CDR2: SGHRS, YFSETQ. The CDR3 totals 14 residues. Time point in this sample: newly diagnosed GD, antithyroid drugs for less than 3 months. With RNA extracted from PBMCs as input, the TCR library was made. Building the TCR beta libraries relied on iRepertoire HTBI primers, and CDR3 regions underwent Arm-PCR. One entry per CDR3 protein, called by TCRdb with MiXCR from the multiplex PCR reads. The repertoire includes about 240,000 distinct CDR3 sequences, around 21% of them detected once, and roughly 14% sits in the top ten.

The source material was peripheral blood mononuclear cells (PBMCs), sampled at new diagnosis, from a patient treated with antithyroid drugs. The chain is built from TRBV5-1 and TRBJ2-1, with 13 positions matching TRBD2. The receptor comes from a female donor with Graves disease. This CDR3 reads CASSWTSGGGEQFF. CDR3 nucleotides: TGCGCCAGCAGTTGGACTAGCGGGGGCGGGGAGCAGTTCTTC.